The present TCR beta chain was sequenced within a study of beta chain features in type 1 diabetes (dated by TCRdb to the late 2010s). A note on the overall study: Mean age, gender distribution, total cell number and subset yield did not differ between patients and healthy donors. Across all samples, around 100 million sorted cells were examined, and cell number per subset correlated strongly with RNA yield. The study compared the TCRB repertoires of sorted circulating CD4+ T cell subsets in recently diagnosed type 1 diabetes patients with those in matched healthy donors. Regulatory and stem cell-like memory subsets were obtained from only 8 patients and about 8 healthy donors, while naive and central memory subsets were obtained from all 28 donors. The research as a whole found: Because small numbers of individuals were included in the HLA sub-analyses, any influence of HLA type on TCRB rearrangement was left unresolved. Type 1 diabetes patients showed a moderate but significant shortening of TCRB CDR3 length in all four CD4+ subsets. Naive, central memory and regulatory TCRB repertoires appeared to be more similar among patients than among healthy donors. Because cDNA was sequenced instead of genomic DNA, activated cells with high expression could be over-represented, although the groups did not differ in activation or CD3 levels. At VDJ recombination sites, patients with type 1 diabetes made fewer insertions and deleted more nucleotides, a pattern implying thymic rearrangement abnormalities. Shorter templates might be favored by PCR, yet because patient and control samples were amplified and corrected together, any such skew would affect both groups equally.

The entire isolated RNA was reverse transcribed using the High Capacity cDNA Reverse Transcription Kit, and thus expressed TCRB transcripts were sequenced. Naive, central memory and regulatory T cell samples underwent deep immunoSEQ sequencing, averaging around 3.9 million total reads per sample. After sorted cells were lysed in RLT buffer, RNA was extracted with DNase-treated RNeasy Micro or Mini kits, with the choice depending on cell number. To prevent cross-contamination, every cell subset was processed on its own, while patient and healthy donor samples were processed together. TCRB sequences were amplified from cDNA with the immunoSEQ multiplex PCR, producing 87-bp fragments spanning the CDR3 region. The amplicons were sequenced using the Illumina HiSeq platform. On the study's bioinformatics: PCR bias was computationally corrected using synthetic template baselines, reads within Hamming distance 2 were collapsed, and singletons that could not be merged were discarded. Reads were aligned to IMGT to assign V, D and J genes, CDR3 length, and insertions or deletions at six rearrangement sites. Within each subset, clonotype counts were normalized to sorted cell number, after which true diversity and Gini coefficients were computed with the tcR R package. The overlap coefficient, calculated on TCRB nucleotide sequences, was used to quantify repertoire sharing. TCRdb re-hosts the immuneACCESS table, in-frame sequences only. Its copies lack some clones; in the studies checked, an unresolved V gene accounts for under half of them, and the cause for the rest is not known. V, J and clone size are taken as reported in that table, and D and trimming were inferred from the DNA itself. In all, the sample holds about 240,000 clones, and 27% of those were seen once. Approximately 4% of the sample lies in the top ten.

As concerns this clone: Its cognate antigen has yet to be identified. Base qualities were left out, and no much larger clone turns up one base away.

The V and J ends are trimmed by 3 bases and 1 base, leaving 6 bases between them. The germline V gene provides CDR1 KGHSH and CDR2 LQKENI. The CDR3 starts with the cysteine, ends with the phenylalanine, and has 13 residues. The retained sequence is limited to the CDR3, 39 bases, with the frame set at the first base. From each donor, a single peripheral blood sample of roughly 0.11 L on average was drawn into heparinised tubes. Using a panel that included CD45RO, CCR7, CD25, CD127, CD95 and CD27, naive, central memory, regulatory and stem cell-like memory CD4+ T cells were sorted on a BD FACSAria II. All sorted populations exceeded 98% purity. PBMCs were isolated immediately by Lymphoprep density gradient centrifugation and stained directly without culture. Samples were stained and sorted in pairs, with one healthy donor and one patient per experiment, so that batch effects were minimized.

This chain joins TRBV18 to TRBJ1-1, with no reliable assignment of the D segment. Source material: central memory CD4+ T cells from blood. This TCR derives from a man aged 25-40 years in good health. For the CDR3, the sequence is CASSPLQNTEAFF. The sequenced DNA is TGTGCCAGCTCACCCCTACAGAACACTGAAGCTTTCTTT.